This record concerns one T cell receptor beta chain sequence. This sample is part of a study of blood T cell repertoires in COVID-19. Germline V gene data show CDR1 as SGDLS and CDR2 as YYNGEE. The J segment lost 4 bases and the V segment lost 0 bases, leaving 3 bases of the junction unmatched. This CDR3 comprises 15 residues. Profiling relied on immunoSEQ multiplex PCR, and the TCRdb table lists in-frame clones only, not all of them. In the table there are about 160,000 clones, approximately 78% of which are singletons. Input material: peripheral blood. The source is a human donor in a cohort sampled during active COVID-19. This chain links TRBV9 with TRBJ2-5, with 10 bases fitting TRBD2. The CDR3 sequence is CASSVVAGGRETQYF. The CDR3 coding sequence is TGTGCCAGCAGCGTAGTAGCGGGAGGTAGAGAGACCCAGTACTTC.